The present T cell receptor (beta chain) was sequenced within a study of T cells after somatic rescue of genetic block. The V gene end was trimmed by 4 bases and the J gene end by 0 bases; junction bases not matched to a gene: 6. The CDR3 is 15 amino acids. Germline V CDR1 and CDR2: SGHNT, YYREEE (reference sequence). The table came from immunoSEQ multiplex PCR; TCRdb's copy has only in-frame clones and leaves some out. The sample records almost 15,000 clones, around 70% being singletons. The material sequenced was peripheral blood mononuclear cells (PBMCs). The rearrangement joins TRBV5-4 to TRBJ2-7, with 8 bases aligning to TRBD1. The clonotype comes from a man aged 18 to 29. CDR3 loop: CASSPTGVLSYEQYF. Here the CDR3 DNA reads TGTGCCAGCAGCCCGACAGGGGTCCTCTCCTACGAGCAGTACTTC.